This T cell receptor (beta chain) was obtained from a study of cytomegalovirus exposure and HLA in healthy donors. Study-wide points: Under in vitro conditions, a few CMV-associated chains were confirmed as specific for CMV antigens. Cytomegalovirus status, reportedly, was diagnosed with high specificity and sensitivity by the classifier. Cytomegalovirus association was assigned to more than 150 TCR beta chains.

A word on this clone: Antigen unknown.

These donors were members of the approximately 120-subject validation cohort, a group separate from the approximately 670-subject first cohort. Generated by immunoSEQ multiplex PCR, the TCRdb table keeps only in-frame clones and is missing some. Of about 220,000 clones listed, around 90% were seen once; the top ten hold roughly 1%. The CDR3 is 15 residues long. V lost 3 bases and J lost 2, with 14 bases in between. The germline V gene has CDR1 MGHRA and CDR2 YSYEKL. This clonotype was sampled from a woman aged 18-29 years in good health and CMV-seronegative. What was sequenced was PBMCs. The chain links TRBV4-1 to TRBJ2-7, with D tentatively TRBD1 (5 bases). This CDR3 is CASSHSGILTYEQYF. Written as DNA, the CDR3 is TGCGCCAGCAGCCATTCAGGGATCCTCACCTACGAGCAGTACTTC.